Listed below are T cell receptor beta chains from one sample, sequenced in a study of CD4 T cells in relation to SARS-CoV-2 and coronaviruses. Their specific antigens are unknown. Here immunoSEQ multiplex PCR was the method, and the copy in TCRdb shows in-frame clones only, minus some. This sample has about 22,000 clones, with just over 65% found just once. The sequenced sample was CD4+ T cells from PBMCs, cultured in vitro. The source of these receptors is a human donor in good health. Both conserved end residues are part of each CDR3. D genes are given only for firm matches. Clone size is stated in some rows and not others, as once, few, many or a class when expanded.

j_call d_call v_call clone_size cdr3_aa cdr3_nt
TRBJ2-7 - TRBV6-2/TRBV6-3 - CASSYSIFNSYEQYF TGTGCCAGCAGTTACTCGATTTTCAATTCCTACGAGCAGTACTTC
TRBJ2-7 - TRBV10-3 - CAISEVAGYGEQYF TGTGCCATCAGCGAGGTGGCAGGGTATGGCGAGCAGTACTTC
TRBJ1-1 TRBD1 TRBV9 few CASSVGQGSGEAFF TGTGCCAGCAGCGTCGGACAGGGGTCGGGTGAAGCTTTCTTT
TRBJ1-3 - TRBV9 few CASSVDWGSGNTIYF TGTGCCAGCAGCGTAGATTGGGGGTCTGGAAACACCATATATTTT
TRBJ2-7 TRBD2 TRBV12-5 - CASGPLLAGGSNEQYF TGTGCTAGTGGCCCATTACTAGCGGGGGGGTCCAACGAGCAGTACTTC
TRBJ1-2 - TRBV20-1 - CSASRTIGNYGYTF TGCAGTGCTAGTAGGACAATCGGGAATTATGGCTACACCTTC
TRBJ2-4 - TRBV19 - CASSIVQGGKNIQYF TGTGCCAGTAGTATCGTGCAGGGTGGCAAAAACATTCAGTACTTC
TRBJ2-2 TRBD2 TRBV11-2 few CASSLRRGTNQPGELFF TGTGCCAGCAGCTTACGGCGGGGGACCAATCAACCCGGGGAGCTGTTTTTT
TRBJ2-7 - TRBV7-9 once CASSPKVSEAYEQYF TGTGCCAGCAGCCCTAAGGTTTCGGAGGCCTACGAGCAGTACTTC
TRBJ1-4 - TRBV28 - CASSFRGGKLFF TGTGCCAGCAGTTTCAGGGGAGGTAAACTGTTTTTT
TRBJ2-5 TRBD2 TRBV7-2 - CASSSAGGRETQYF TGTGCCAGCTCCTCAGCGGGGGGGCGGGAGACCCAGTACTTC
TRBJ2-2 - TRBV5-1 - CASSFAFGEGTGELFF TGCGCCAGCAGCTTCGCGTTTGGAGAGGGCACCGGGGAGCTGTTTTTT
TRBJ2-1 - TRBV5-1 - CASSLDRGANEQFF TGCGCCAGCAGCCTGGACCGGGGAGCCAATGAGCAGTTCTTC
TRBJ2-5 TRBD2 TRBV5-1 - CASSLAGRGETQYF TGCGCCAGCAGCTTGGCCGGGAGGGGAGAGACCCAGTACTTC
TRBJ1-6 - TRBV6-5 few CASSYEGRWGNSPLHF TGTGCCAGCAGTTACGAGGGCAGGTGGGGTAATTCACCCCTCCACTTT
TRBJ2-3 - TRBV12-3/TRBV12-4 - CASSLKPDTQYF TGTGCCAGCAGTTTAAAACCTGATACGCAGTATTTT
TRBJ1-2 - TRBV7-2 - CASSATHRDKTNYGYTF TGTGCCAGCAGCGCTACTCATCGGGACAAAACTAACTATGGCTACACCTTC